One sample yielded the 9 T cell receptor beta chains listed below, sequenced in a study of shared clonotypes between healthy human individuals. Sequenced by immunoSEQ multiplex PCR; TCRdb stores in-frame clones only, minus some. This repertoire shows over a million clones, around 95% found once; its top ten account for over 1%. Sequencing input: naive CD4+ T cells sorted from blood. As to subset: CD45RA+ positively selected. These receptors all come from a man aged 25 to 45 in good health.

The rearrangement links TRBV7-9 to TRBJ2-1; 15 positions agree with TRBD2. From germline, CDR1 is SEHNR and CDR2 FQNEAQ (reference sequence). The CDR3 loop spans 19 amino acids. Germline trimming cut 2 bases from V and 5 bases from J; bases unmatched to any gene: 10. In DNA form, the CDR3 reads TGTGCCAGCAGCTTAATGACGGGACTAGCGGGAGGAGTGAACAATGAGCAGTTCTTC. Translated, it gives CASSLMTGLAGGVNNEQFF.

This rearrangement joins TRBV11-3 to TRBJ1-1; TRBD1 matches 7 bases. From germline, CDR1 is SGHNT and CDR2 YENEEA. The junction had 2 bases not matched to a gene; V was cut back by 5 bases and J by 2 bases. The CDR3 spans 13 residues. CDR3 nucleotides: TGTGCCAGCAGCAACAGGGGAAACACTGAAGCTTTCTTT. Encoded protein: CASSNRGNTEAFF.

This chain uses TRBV19 with TRBJ1-2; no reliable D call. CDR1 is LNHDA and CDR2 is SQIVND in the germline V gene (reference sequence). The CDR3 consists of 18 residues. V lost 7 bases to trimming and J lost 2 bases, with 26 bases between them. Here the CDR3 reads CASTIIRLGKDGNYGYTF. The CDR3 DNA is TGTGCCAGTACAATAATAAGATTGGGGAAGGACGGAAACTATGGCTACACCTTC.

The chain recombines TRBV28 with TRBJ1-2; perhaps TRBD1 as D (5 bases). Looked up from germline, CDR1 is MDHEN and CDR2 is SYDVKM. V was clipped by 6 bases and J by 8 bases, with 16 bases between them. The CDR3 totals 13 residues. The CDR3, as DNA: TGTGCCAGCAGCCCCTTGATGGGGGGAGGCTACACCTTC. This codes for CASSPLMGGGYTF.

The V gene is TRBV5-1, the J gene TRBJ2-2; unclear D gene. Germline V gene sequence: CDR1 SGHRS, CDR2 YFSETQ. The CDR3 has 14 residues. Deletions cut 0 bases from V and 5 bases from J, with 8 bases between. The CDR3 region is CASSLEHGTGELFF. Here the CDR3 DNA reads TGCGCCAGCAGCTTGGAGCACGGGACCGGGGAGCTGTTTTTT. The whole variable domain, filled in from reference TRBV5-1 and TRBJ2-2, reads KAGVTQTPRYLIKTRGQQVTLSCSPISGHRSVSWYQQTPGQGLQFLFEYFSETQRNKGNFPGRFSGRQFSNSRSEMNVSTLELGDSALYLCASSLEHGTGELFFGEGSRLTVL.

This chain links TRBV7-2 with TRBJ2-7; 9 nucleotides agree with TRBD1. In germline, CDR1 is SGHTA, CDR2 FQGNSA. There are 14 residues in the CDR3. Trimming at V came to 10 bases and at J to 4 bases, leaving 11 bases not matched to a gene. The CDR3 spells CATTGTGFWYEQYF. CDR3 sequence (DNA): TGTGCCACTACAGGGACAGGGTTCTGGTACGAGCAGTACTTC. The full variable domain, with the rest looked up from reference TRBV7-2 and TRBJ2-7, is GAGVSQSPSNKVTEKGKDVELRCDPISGHTALYWYRQSLGQGLEFLIYFQGNSAPDKSGLPSDRFSAERTGGSVSTLTIQRTQQEDSAVYLCATTGTGFWYEQYFGPGTRLTVT.

This clone is a singleton in its sample. The chain uses TRBV25-1 and TRBJ2-5, with TRBD1 matching 7 bases. The germline V gene encodes CDR1 MGHDK and CDR2 SYGVNS. The CDR3 consists of 13 residues. V lost 8 bases, J lost 5 bases, and 8 bases stayed unmatched. CDR3 in DNA: TGTGCCAGCTTTGACAGGGTGGGCGAGACCCAGTACTTC. It encodes CASFDRVGETQYF.

Remarks on this clone: Other DNA sequences in the same sample also yield this CDR3. The V and J genes are TRBV19 and TRBJ2-3; D gene unclear. Per the germline V gene, CDR1 is LNHDA and CDR2 is SQIVND (reference sequence). The CDR3 runs to 15 residues. V was pared by 2 bases and J by 0 bases, with 9 bases between. CDR3 residues: CASSILAASTDTQYF. The CDR3 DNA follows: TGTGCCAGTAGTATATTGGCAGCTAGCACAGATACGCAGTATTTT.

The chain has TRBV2 and TRBJ2-3; 12 positions match TRBD2. CDR1 and CDR2 from the germline V gene are SNHLY and FYNNEI. The CDR3 length is 13 residues. The J segment lost 5 bases and the V segment lost 8 bases, leaving 2 bases of the junction unmatched. The CDR3 loop is CASLAGGEDTQYF. The CDR3 DNA reads as TGTGCCAGCCTAGCGGGAGGGGAAGATACGCAGTATTTT.